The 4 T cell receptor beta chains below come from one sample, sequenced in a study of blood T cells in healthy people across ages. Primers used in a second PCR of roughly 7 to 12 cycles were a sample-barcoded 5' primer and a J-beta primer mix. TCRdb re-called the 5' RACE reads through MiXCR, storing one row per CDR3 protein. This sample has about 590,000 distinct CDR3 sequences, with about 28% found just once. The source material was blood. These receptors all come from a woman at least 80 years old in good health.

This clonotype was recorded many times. The CDR3 sequence is CSAWTGDRNQPQHF. For the CDR3, the DNA is TGCAGTGCTTGGACAGGGGATAGGAATCAGCCCCAGCATTTT. V and J are TRBV20-1 and TRBJ1-5; 9 nucleotides match TRBD1. Trimming removed 5 bases from V and 4 bases from J; junction bases left unmatched: 6. This CDR3 is built from 14 residues. Germline V gene lookup returns CDR1 DFQATT and CDR2 SNEGSKA (reference sequence).

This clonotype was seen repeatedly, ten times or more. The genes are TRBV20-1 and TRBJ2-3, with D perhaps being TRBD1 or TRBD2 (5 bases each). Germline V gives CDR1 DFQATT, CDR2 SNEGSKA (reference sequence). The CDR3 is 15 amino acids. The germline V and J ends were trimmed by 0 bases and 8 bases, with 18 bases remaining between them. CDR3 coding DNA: TGCAGTGCTAGAGATGGAAGGGGACCAAAGGCTACGCAGTATTTT. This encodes CSARDGRGPKATQYF.

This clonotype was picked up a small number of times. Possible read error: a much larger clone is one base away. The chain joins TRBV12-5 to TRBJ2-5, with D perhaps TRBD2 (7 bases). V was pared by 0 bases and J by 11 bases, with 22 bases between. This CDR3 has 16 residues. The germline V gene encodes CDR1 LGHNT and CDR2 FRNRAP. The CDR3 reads CASGLVSAPGGNEQYF. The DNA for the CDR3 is TGTGCTAGTGGTTTGGTGAGCGCCCCGGGGGGCAATGAGCAGTACTTC.

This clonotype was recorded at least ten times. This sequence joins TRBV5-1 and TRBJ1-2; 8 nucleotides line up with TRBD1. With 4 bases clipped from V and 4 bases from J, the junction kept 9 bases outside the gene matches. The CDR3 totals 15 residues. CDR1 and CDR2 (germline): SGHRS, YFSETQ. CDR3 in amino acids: CASSGDRGVSYGYTF. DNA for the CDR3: TGCGCCAGCAGCGGAGACAGGGGAGTAAGCTATGGCTACACCTTC.